This T cell receptor (beta chain) was observed in a study of T cell changes during pregnancy in multiple sclerosis. The CDR3 covers 15 residues. Trimming took 5 bases from V and 3 from J, leaving 14 bases between them. Germline V lookup: CDR1 SNHLY, CDR2 FYNNEI. Generated by immunoSEQ multiplex PCR, the TCRdb table keeps only in-frame clones and is missing some. There are roughly 93,000 clones in the sample; approximately 90% occur only once, and 0.95% lies in the top ten. The chain combines TRBV2 with TRBJ1-3; D is unclear. This clonotype was obtained from a female donor with multiple sclerosis, enrolled in a pregnancy study. The input for sequencing was peripheral blood, taken before pregnancy. This CDR3 reads CASSWAGLGGNTIYF. CDR3 nucleotide sequence: TGTGCCAGCAGTTGGGCGGGGTTAGGTGGAAACACCATATATTTT. Looking up the rest from reference TRBV2 and TRBJ1-3 gives the full variable domain: EPEVTQTPSHQVTQMGQEVILRCVPISNHLYFYWYRQILGQKVEFLVSFYNNEISEKSEIFDDQFSVERPDGSNFTLKIRSTKLEDSAMYFCASSWAGLGGNTIYFGEGSWLTVV.